Listed below are T cell receptor beta chains from one sample, sequenced in a study of T cell changes during pregnancy in multiple sclerosis. The table came from immunoSEQ multiplex PCR; TCRdb's copy has only in-frame clones and leaves some out. The data contain around 26,000 clones, around 89% of them singletons. The sample was CD4+ T cells from peripheral blood mononuclear cells, taken in the first trimester of pregnancy. These receptors all stem from a female donor in good health, enrolled as a control in a pregnancy study. Each CDR3 is given with its conserved first and last residue. Fields, in order: CDR3 DNA, CDR3 protein, clone size, V gene, D gene, J gene. The D gene is left open where the match is weak. For some rows the clone size is stated as once, few or many, or as a class when expanded; others skip it.

CDR3 DNA: TGTGCCACCAGCAGAGCGGTGGGGACAGGGAATTCACCCCTCCACTTT; CDR3 protein: CATSRAVGTGNSPLHF; clone size: NA; V gene: TRBV15; D gene: TRBD1; J gene: TRBJ1-6
CDR3 DNA: TGCGCCAGCAGCTTGCGGCAGGGGGATGGCTACACCTTC; CDR3 protein: CASSLRQGDGYTF; clone size: few; V gene: TRBV5-1; D gene: TRBD1; J gene: TRBJ1-2
CDR3 DNA: TGTGCCAGCAGCTTAGGGCGGGGGTACACCGGGGAGCTGTTTTTT; CDR3 protein: CASSLGRGYTGELFF; clone size: NA; V gene: TRBV5-4; D gene: TRBD2; J gene: TRBJ2-2
CDR3 DNA: TGTGCCATCAGTGATACAGGGGGTTCCACAGATACGCAGTATTTT; CDR3 protein: CAISDTGGSTDTQYF; clone size: NA; V gene: TRBV10-3; D gene: TRBD1; J gene: TRBJ2-3
CDR3 DNA: TGTGCCAGCAGCTTAGTAACAGGGGCCTACGAGCAGTACTTC; CDR3 protein: CASSLVTGAYEQYF; clone size: NA; V gene: TRBV7-6; D gene: TRBD1; J gene: TRBJ2-7
CDR3 DNA: TGCAGCGTGGGGACAGTTAACACTGAAGCTTTCTTT; CDR3 protein: CSVGTVNTEAFF; clone size: NA; V gene: TRBV29-1; D gene: TRBD1; J gene: TRBJ1-1
CDR3 DNA: TGTGCCAGCAGTCGGACAGGGGGAGCAAACACCATATATTTT; CDR3 protein: CASSRTGGANTIYF; clone size: NA; V gene: TRBV28; D gene: TRBD1; J gene: TRBJ1-3
CDR3 DNA: TGTGCCAGCAGCTCCGGGACACCAATCTACAATGAGCAGTTCTTC; CDR3 protein: CASSSGTPIYNEQFF; clone size: NA; V gene: TRBV11-1; D gene: NA; J gene: TRBJ2-1
CDR3 DNA: TGCGCCAGCAGACTAGCTAGCGGGGTCGTCAATGAGCAGTTCTTC; CDR3 protein: CASRLASGVVNEQFF; clone size: NA; V gene: TRBV5-1; D gene: TRBD2; J gene: TRBJ2-1
CDR3 DNA: TGTGCCAGCAGCCGCGACAGCGGGAGTCTAGATACGCAGTATTTT; CDR3 protein: CASSRDSGSLDTQYF; clone size: NA; V gene: TRBV7-2; D gene: TRBD2; J gene: TRBJ2-3
CDR3 DNA: TGTGCCAGCAGTTTTACCGGTATTTTGAACACCGGGGAGCTGTTTTTT; CDR3 protein: CASSFTGILNTGELFF; clone size: NA; V gene: TRBV6-5; D gene: NA; J gene: TRBJ2-2
CDR3 DNA: TGTGCCAGCAGCCGCACTAACAGGGGCACAACCTACGAGCAGTACTTC; CDR3 protein: CASSRTNRGTTYEQYF; clone size: NA; V gene: TRBV5-6; D gene: TRBD1; J gene: TRBJ2-7
CDR3 DNA: TGTGCCAGCAGCGCGCGGGACAGGGGGCGATCGGGCTACACCTTC; CDR3 protein: CASSARDRGRSGYTF; clone size: once; V gene: TRBV7-9; D gene: TRBD1; J gene: TRBJ1-2
CDR3 DNA: TGTGCCACCAGCAGGGCGGGACAGGGTAATGAAAAACTGTTTTTT; CDR3 protein: CATSRAGQGNEKLFF; clone size: NA; V gene: TRBV15; D gene: TRBD1; J gene: TRBJ1-4
CDR3 DNA: TGTGCCAGTTCCTTACCGACAGGGGTCAATGAAAAACTGTTTTTT; CDR3 protein: CASSLPTGVNEKLFF; clone size: once; V gene: TRBV19; D gene: TRBD1; J gene: TRBJ1-4
CDR3 DNA: TGTGCCAGCAATAAAGGGGCGTTGAACACTGAAGCTTTCTTT; CDR3 protein: CASNKGALNTEAFF; clone size: NA; V gene: TRBV2; D gene: NA; J gene: TRBJ1-1
CDR3 DNA: TGTGCCAGCAGCCCGAGTAAGGGACAGGCCCCCGGGGAGCTGTTTTTT; CDR3 protein: CASSPSKGQAPGELFF; clone size: NA; V gene: TRBV4-2; D gene: TRBD1; J gene: TRBJ2-2
CDR3 DNA: TGTGCCACCAGCAGAACCTCCGGGACTAGCGGATTTTGGAGGACCACCGGGGAGCTGTTTTTT; CDR3 protein: CATSRTSGTSGFWRTTGELFF; clone size: NA; V gene: TRBV15; D gene: TRBD2; J gene: TRBJ2-2
CDR3 DNA: TGTGCCAGCAGTAACACACAGGCCCCGGGTGGCGAGCAGTACTTC; CDR3 protein: CASSNTQAPGGEQYF; clone size: NA; V gene: TRBV6-6; D gene: NA; J gene: TRBJ2-7
CDR3 DNA: TGTGCCAGCAGTTATGAAAGCGGGAGGCGGACCGGGGAGCTGTTTTTT; CDR3 protein: CASSYESGRRTGELFF; clone size: NA; V gene: TRBV6-5; D gene: TRBD2; J gene: TRBJ2-2
CDR3 DNA: TGTGCCAGCAGATCTTCCAGGGCTGCTAACTATGGCTACACCTTC; CDR3 protein: CASRSSRAANYGYTF; clone size: NA; V gene: TRBV13; D gene: NA; J gene: TRBJ1-2
CDR3 DNA: TGTGCCAGCAGTTTACAGAAGCACAGGGGCCGCACAGATACGCAGTATTTT; CDR3 protein: CASSLQKHRGRTDTQYF; clone size: once; V gene: TRBV27; D gene: TRBD1; J gene: TRBJ2-3
CDR3 DNA: TGTGCCAGCAGCCAACAGCAGGGGGCATCCTATGGCTACACCTTC; CDR3 protein: CASSQQQGASYGYTF; clone size: few; V gene: TRBV7-2; D gene: TRBD1; J gene: TRBJ1-2
CDR3 DNA: TGTGCCAGCAGTTTCAGAAGGACAGGGGGGAAAGACTATGGCTACACCTTC; CDR3 protein: CASSFRRTGGKDYGYTF; clone size: NA; V gene: TRBV27; D gene: TRBD1; J gene: TRBJ1-2
CDR3 DNA: TGTGCCAGCAGCACCCTAGGGACAGGGGGTTCCGGGGAGCTGTTTTTT; CDR3 protein: CASSTLGTGGSGELFF; clone size: NA; V gene: TRBV5-6; D gene: TRBD1; J gene: TRBJ2-2
CDR3 DNA: TGCGCCAGCCGAGTGGTACTTGAGGTGACAGGGTTAGTCAACACCATATATTTT; CDR3 protein: CASRVVLEVTGLVNTIYF; clone size: NA; V gene: TRBV10-1; D gene: TRBD1; J gene: TRBJ1-3